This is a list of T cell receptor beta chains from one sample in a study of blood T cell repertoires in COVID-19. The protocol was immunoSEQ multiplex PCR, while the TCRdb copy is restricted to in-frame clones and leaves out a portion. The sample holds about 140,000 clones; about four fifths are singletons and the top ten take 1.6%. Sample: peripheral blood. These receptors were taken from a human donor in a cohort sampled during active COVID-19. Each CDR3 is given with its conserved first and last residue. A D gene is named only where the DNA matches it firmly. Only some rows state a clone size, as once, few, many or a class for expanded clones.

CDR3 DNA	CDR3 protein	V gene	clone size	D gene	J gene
TGTGCCAGCAGTTACTCAGGGACAGGCTCCGAGACCCAGTACTTC	CASSYSGTGSETQYF	TRBV6-6	NA	TRBD1	TRBJ2-5
TGTGCCAGCAGCCAAGATCGGGTCACTGAAGCTTTCTTT	CASSQDRVTEAFF	TRBV3-1/TRBV3-2	NA	NA	TRBJ1-1
TGCGCCAGCAGTCAATCGGACAGTTGCGAGCAGTACTTC	CASSQSDSCEQYF	TRBV23-1	NA	NA	TRBJ2-7
TGTGCCAGCTCCCCACTAGACAGGGGGCGGAACACTGAAGCTTTCTTT	CASSPLDRGRNTEAFF	TRBV18	few	TRBD1	TRBJ1-1
TGTGCCAGCAGAAAATCGGCTAGCGGGATGGCCGGGGAGCTGTTTTTT	CASRKSASGMAGELFF	TRBV9	NA	TRBD2	TRBJ2-2
TGTGCCAGTAGTATTACCCAAGACAAGTTCTTC	CASSITQDKFF	TRBV19	NA	NA	TRBJ2-1
TGTGCCAGCAACACAGGGGGGACAGGGCCCCAGCATTTT	CASNTGGTGPQHF	TRBV3-1/TRBV3-2	NA	TRBD1	TRBJ1-5
TGTGCCAGCAGTCCAGGGGGCGGGGAGACCCAGTACTTC	CASSPGGGETQYF	TRBV12-3/TRBV12-4	NA	TRBD1	TRBJ2-5
TGTGCCAGCAGTTTGCTTGCGAGACAGGGGTTTAATGAAGCTTTCTTT	CASSLLARQGFNEAFF	TRBV28	NA	TRBD1	TRBJ1-1
TGTGCCAGTAGGAAAACAGGGGAGGGCACAGATACGCAGTATTTT	CASRKTGEGTDTQYF	TRBV19	NA	NA	TRBJ2-3
TGCGCCAGCAGCAGGAACCTCCAAGAGACCCAGTACTTC	CASSRNLQETQYF	TRBV10-2	NA	NA	TRBJ2-5
TGTGCCAGCAGTGACCCGGGACTAGCCAAAAACATTCAGTACTTC	CASSDPGLAKNIQYF	TRBV25-1	NA	NA	TRBJ2-4
TGCGCCAGCAGCCAAGATAGCTGGCAATGGCGGCCGGGCACAGATACGCAGTATTTT	CASSQDSWQWRPGTDTQYF	TRBV4-1	NA	NA	TRBJ2-3
TGTGCCAGCAACCCATACTCGGGGGAGACCCAGTACTTC	CASNPYSGETQYF	TRBV6-5	NA	NA	TRBJ2-5
TGTGCCACCACAGGGACAGGGGTGGGCGATGAGCAGTTCTTC	CATTGTGVGDEQFF	TRBV24-1	few	TRBD1	TRBJ2-1
TGTGCCAGCTCACCCCGGACAGGGGATAACACTGAAGCTTTCTTT	CASSPRTGDNTEAFF	TRBV18	once	TRBD1	TRBJ1-1
TGTGCCTGGAGTGTCCAGGTGAGGGATATGGGCTCCTATAATTCACCCCTCCACTTT	CAWSVQVRDMGSYNSPLHF	TRBV30	NA	NA	TRBJ1-6
TGCGCCAGCAGTACCTCAGGGGACAACTCTGGAAACACCATATATTTT	CASSTSGDNSGNTIYF	TRBV5-1	NA	NA	TRBJ1-3
TGCAGCGTAGCGCAGTACAATGAGCAGTTCTTC	CSVAQYNEQFF	TRBV20-1	NA	NA	TRBJ2-1
TGTGCCAGCAGAGGGAGGGTCCACGAGCAGTACTTC	CASRGRVHEQYF	TRBV12-3/TRBV12-4	NA	TRBD2	TRBJ2-7
TGTGCCAGCTCACCATTAGACCGGGGGGCTGAAGCTTTCTTT	CASSPLDRGAEAFF	TRBV18	NA	NA	TRBJ1-1
TGTGCCAGCAGCTTAATGCTAGCGCAGTACGAGCAGTACTTC	CASSLMLAQYEQYF	TRBV13	NA	NA	TRBJ2-7
TGTGCCAGTGAGATGAGGGCGGGGATCTACAATGAGCAGTTCTTC	CASEMRAGIYNEQFF	TRBV19	NA	NA	TRBJ2-1
TGTGCCTGGAGCGGCGGGTGGGCCTATGGCTACACCTTC	CAWSGGWAYGYTF	TRBV30	NA	NA	TRBJ1-2
TGTGCCAGCAGCTTAGGCGAGGCTTCTAGCGGTCCGTGGGAGACCCAGTACTTC	CASSLGEASSGPWETQYF	TRBV7-6	NA	TRBD2	TRBJ2-5
TGTGCCATCAGTGAGACTACCTACGAGCAGTACTTC	CAISETTYEQYF	TRBV10-3	NA	NA	TRBJ2-7
TGTGCTAGTGGATCCACCATTCCCTTTAGCCGAGCGGGAGAAGGGGACGAGCAGTACTTC	CASGSTIPFSRAGEGDEQYF	TRBV12-5	once	TRBD2	TRBJ2-7
TGTGCCAGCAGCAAAAACGACAGGGAAGAGACCCAGTACTTC	CASSKNDREETQYF	TRBV7-2	NA	TRBD1	TRBJ2-5
TGTGCCAGCAGCCAAGATCGTGGGACAGAATCCAACACTGAAGCTTTCTTT	CASSQDRGTESNTEAFF	TRBV3-1/TRBV3-2	NA	TRBD1	TRBJ1-1
TGTGCCAGCTCACCACCACCTAGCGGGAGCACAGATACGCAGTATTTT	CASSPPPSGSTDTQYF	TRBV18	NA	TRBD2	TRBJ2-3
TGCAGCGTGGTAACAGGGGGCTGGGGCGGGGAGCTGTTTTTT	CSVVTGGWGGELFF	TRBV29-1	NA	TRBD1	TRBJ2-2
TGTGCCAGCAGCCGACAGGGGAGGTGGGATCAGCCCCAGCATTTT	CASSRQGRWDQPQHF	TRBV2	NA	TRBD1	TRBJ1-5
TGTGCCAGCTCACCGGCGACCTCGGGACAGGGGGCGACCGGGGAGCTGTTTTTT	CASSPATSGQGATGELFF	TRBV18	NA	TRBD1	TRBJ2-2
TGTGCCAGCAGCCGCCAGACTAGCGGGAGGGCCGGGGAGCAGTACTTC	CASSRQTSGRAGEQYF	TRBV7-6	NA	TRBD2	TRBJ2-7